This TCR beta chain originates from a study of T cell responses to AZD1222 COVID-19 vaccine. Study details: Pooled in the analysis were second doses at about 4 or about 12 weeks. Whole-study findings and limits: Spike-specific TCR breadth and depth went up after people got two AZD1222 doses. Nearly half of the spike-specific TCRs reportedly recognize variant regions that carry no mutations. Possibly, clonal diversity was underestimated; donors were largely white British and included more females.

The V end lost 1 base, the J end lost 3 bases, and 10 bases lay between the germline ends. CDR1 is SGHRS and CDR2 is YFSETQ in the germline V gene. The CDR3 has 14 residues. Regarding this clone: The antigen remains unidentified.

The data were produced by immunoSEQ multiplex PCR, yet TCRdb's version contains in-frame clones alone and is incomplete. The sample lists about 120,000 clones, approximately 90% occurring once. The material was peripheral blood, obtained on day 0 of AZD1222 vaccination. The sequence came from an adult in good health. V is TRBV5-1 and J is TRBJ2-5; possibly TRBD2 for D (6 bases). The CDR3 sequence: CASSLLEGKETQYF. CDR3 in DNA: TGCGCCAGCAGCTTGCTGGAGGGAAAAGAGACCCAGTACTTC.